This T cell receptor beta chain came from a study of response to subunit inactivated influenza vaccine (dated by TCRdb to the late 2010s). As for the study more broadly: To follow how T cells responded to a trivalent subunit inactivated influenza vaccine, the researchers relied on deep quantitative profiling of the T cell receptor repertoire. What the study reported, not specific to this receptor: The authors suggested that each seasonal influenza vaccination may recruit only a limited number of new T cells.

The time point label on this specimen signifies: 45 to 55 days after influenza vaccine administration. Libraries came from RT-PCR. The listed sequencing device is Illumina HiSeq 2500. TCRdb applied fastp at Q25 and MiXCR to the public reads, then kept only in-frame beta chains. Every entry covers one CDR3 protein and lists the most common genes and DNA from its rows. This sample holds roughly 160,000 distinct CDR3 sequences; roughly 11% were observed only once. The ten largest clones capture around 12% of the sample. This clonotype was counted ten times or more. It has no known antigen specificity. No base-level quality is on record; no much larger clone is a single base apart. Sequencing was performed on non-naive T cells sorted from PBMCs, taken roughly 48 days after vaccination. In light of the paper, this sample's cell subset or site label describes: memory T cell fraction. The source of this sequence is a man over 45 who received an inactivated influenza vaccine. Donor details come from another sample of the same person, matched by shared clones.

The CDR3: CSALGTETQYF. The sequenced DNA: TGCAGTGCACTCGGCACGGAGACCCAGTACTTC. Here the chain combines TRBV20-1 and TRBJ2-5; the D gene identity is not certain. The V and J ends are trimmed by 6 bases and 5 bases, leaving 10 bases between them. In the germline V gene (reference sequence), CDR1 corresponds to DFQATT and CDR2 to SNEGSKA. From its cysteine to its phenylalanine, the CDR3 spans 11 amino acids. Just the 33-base CDR3 DNA is kept, in frame starting at base 1.